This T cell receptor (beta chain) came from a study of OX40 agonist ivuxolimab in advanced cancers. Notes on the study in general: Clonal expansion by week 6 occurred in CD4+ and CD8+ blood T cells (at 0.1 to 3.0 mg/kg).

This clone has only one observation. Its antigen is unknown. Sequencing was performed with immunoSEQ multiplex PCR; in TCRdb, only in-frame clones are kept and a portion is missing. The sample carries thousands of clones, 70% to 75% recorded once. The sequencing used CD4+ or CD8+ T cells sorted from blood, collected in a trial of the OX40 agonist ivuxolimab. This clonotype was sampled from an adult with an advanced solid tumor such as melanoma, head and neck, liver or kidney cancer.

CDR3 coding DNA: TGTGCCTGGAGTTTAATGGGACTAGCGGGAGTTCGGAAAGAGCAGTACTTC. Protein: CAWSLMGLAGVRKEQYF. V usage is TRBV30 and J usage is TRBJ2-7, with 14 bases matching TRBD2. Per germline, CDR1 GTSNPN and CDR2 SVGIG (reference sequence). This CDR3 has 17 amino acids. Trimming removed 2 bases from V and 7 bases from J; junction bases left unmatched: 13.